Below are 21 T cell receptor beta chains sequenced from a single sample in a study of cytomegalovirus exposure and HLA in healthy donors. The PCR contained 60 Vbeta and 13 Jbeta primers. Clones were sequenced by immunoSEQ multiplex PCR, and TCRdb holds only the in-frame ones, with some missing. The table has 170,000 or so clones, around 80% seen once. Sequencing was carried out using PBMCs. These receptors were obtained from a male donor in good health and CMV-seropositive.

The genes are TRBV12-5 and TRBJ2-5; 7 positions agree with TRBD1. The germline V gene has CDR1 LGHNT and CDR2 FRNRAP. J gave up 5 bases and V 5 bases, and 5 bases lay outside the gene matches. This CDR3 is 13 amino acids long. CDR3 sequence reads: CASGPQGSETQYF. The CDR3 DNA reads as TGTGCTAGTGGTCCACAGGGGTCGGAGACCCAGTACTTC.

This chain links TRBV7-9 with TRBJ2-5; D might be TRBD2 (7 bases). The J call is in doubt because the DNA end fits TRBJ2-7 better. The CDR3 loop spans 16 amino acids. The germline gives CDR1 SEHNR, CDR2 FQNEAQ (reference sequence). CDR3: CASSLDGGQALYEQYF. CDR3 nucleotides: TGTGCCAGCAGCTTAGACGGGGGGCAGGCCCTCTACGAGCAGTACTTC.

The CDR3 protein is CASSDGTGTLHF. The CDR3 bases are TGTGCCAGCAGTGATGGGACAGGGACCCTCCACTTT. V usage is TRBV6-1 and J usage is TRBJ1-6; 9 bases line up with TRBD1. Germline V CDR1 and CDR2: MNHNS, SASEGT. The CDR3 extends over 12 amino acids. V lost 3 bases, J lost 14 bases, and 2 bases stayed unmatched.

CDR3 loop: CASSLEGLMNTEAFF. CDR3 nucleotide sequence: TGCGCCAGCAGCTTGGAGGGGCTAATGAACACTGAAGCTTTCTTT. The chain has TRBV5-1 and TRBJ1-1; D might be TRBD1 (5 bases). The germline gives CDR1 SGHRS, CDR2 YFSETQ. There are 15 residues in the CDR3. Trimming removed 0 bases at V and 0 bases at J, with 9 bases between.

This clone was detected only a few times. This chain joins TRBV29-1 and TRBJ2-7; 7 positions agree with TRBD2. This CDR3 spans 11 amino acids. Germline V gives CDR1 SQVTM, CDR2 ANQGSEA. V gave up 5 bases and J gave up 6 bases; unmatched junction bases: 4. The CDR3: CSVRLASEQYF. The CDR3 bases are TGCAGCGTTAGACTAGCTTCCGAGCAGTACTTC.

This sequence joins TRBV11-2 and TRBJ2-7, with TRBD1 matching 7 bases. The CDR3 length is 15 residues. V was pared by 5 bases and J by 1 base, with 8 bases of the junction left unmatched. Per the germline V gene, CDR1 is SGHAT and CDR2 is FQNNGV. CDR3 in amino acids: CASSTRGGWSYEQYF. The CDR3 region has the DNA TGTGCCAGCAGCACCCGAGGGGGCTGGTCCTACGAGCAGTACTTC. The whole variable domain, remainder taken from reference TRBV11-2 and TRBJ2-7, is EAGVAQSPRYKIIEKRQSVAFWCNPISGHATLYWYQQILGQGPKLLIQFQNNGVVDDSQLPKDRFSAERLKGVDSTLKIQPAKLEDSAVYLCASSTRGGWSYEQYFGPGTRLTVT.

This clone is a singleton in its sample. J is TRBJ2-2 and V is TRBV6-6; 7 bases map to TRBD2. The germline CDR1 and CDR2 sequences are MNHNY and SVGAGI (reference sequence). CDR3 length: 16 amino acids. V gave up 5 bases and J gave up 0 bases; unmatched junction bases: 6. As DNA, the CDR3 is TGTGCCAGCAGTCCTCGCGGGAGCGCGAACACCGGGGAGCTGTTTTTT. It translates to CASSPRGSANTGELFF.

The chain uses TRBV5-1 and TRBJ1-2; D is uncertain. The V gene's germline CDR1 is SGHRS and CDR2 YFSETQ. Deletions cut 0 bases from V and 0 bases from J, with 6 bases between. The CDR3 runs 14 residues. Here the CDR3 DNA reads TGCGCCAGCAGCTTGGGCGGATCTAACTATGGCTACACCTTC. Its protein is CASSLGGSNYGYTF. Supplemented by reference TRBV5-1 and TRBJ1-2, the full variable domain reads KAGVTQTPRYLIKTRGQQVTLSCSPISGHRSVSWYQQTPGQGLQFLFEYFSETQRNKGNFPGRFSGRQFSNSRSEMNVSTLELGDSALYLCASSLGGSNYGYTFGSGTRLTVV.

In nucleotides, the CDR3 is TGTGCCAGCAGCGCCCGGGCTAGCCAAGATACGCAGTATTTT. It codes for CASSARASQDTQYF. The genes are TRBV9 and TRBJ2-3, with a weak D call TRBD2 (5 bases). The germline V gene encodes CDR1 SGDLS and CDR2 YYNGEE. There are 14 residues in the CDR3. V lost 3 bases and J lost 5, with 13 bases in between.

This clone appeared a few times. This sequence joins TRBV18 and TRBJ2-7, with 8 bases that match TRBD1. With V trimmed by 3 bases and J by 3 bases, 7 bases remained unmatched. Looked up from germline, CDR1 is KGHSH and CDR2 is LQKENI. The CDR3 spans 15 residues. CDR3 in amino acids: CASSPLIGQGYEQYF. The CDR3 region has the DNA TGTGCCAGCTCACCCCTCATAGGACAGGGCTACGAGCAGTACTTC. Using reference TRBV18 and TRBJ2-7 for the parts outside the CDR3, the full variable domain is NAGVMQNPRHLVRRRGQEARLRCSPMKGHSHVYWYRQLPEEGLKFMVYLQKENIIDESGMPKERFSAEFPKEGPSILRIQQVVRGDSAAYFCASSPLIGQGYEQYFGPGTRLTVT.

This clone was seen a handful of times. J is TRBJ2-3 and V is TRBV4-3; the match to TRBD2 covers 10 bases. J was trimmed by 0 bases and V by 4 bases; bases with no gene match: 10. In germline, CDR1 is LGHNA, CDR2 YSLEER. The CDR3 runs to 18 residues. The CDR3 DNA is TGCGCCAGCAGCCCCAACCCTACGACTAGCGGGAGCACAGATACGCAGTATTTT. Amino acid sequence: CASSPNPTTSGSTDTQYF.

The chain recombines TRBV2 with TRBJ1-6; D possibly corresponds to TRBD1 (6 bases). V was pared by 5 bases and J by 11 bases, with 13 bases between. Germline V gives CDR1 SNHLY, CDR2 FYNNEI. This CDR3 has 13 amino acids. The CDR3 loop is CASSITGITPLHF. As DNA, the CDR3 is TGTGCCAGCAGTATTACAGGGATTACACCCCTCCACTTT.

Concerning this clone: At one end, the junction sequence differs from germline, possibly due to a read error. The rearrangement links TRBV5-1 to TRBJ2-2; TRBD2 agrees at 12 bases. Germline V lookup: CDR1 SGHRS, CDR2 YFSETQ. This CDR3 contains 14 residues. The CDR3 coding sequence is TGCGCCAGTCAGACTAGCGGGAGATACCGGGGAGCTGTTTTT. Translated: CASQTSGRYRGAVF.

This clone was found a few times. The chain recombines TRBV19 with TRBJ2-2, with D possibly being TRBD2 (5 bases). The V end was cut by 7 bases, the J end by 3 bases, with 15 bases between. CDR1 and CDR2 (germline): LNHDA, SQIVND (reference sequence). The CDR3 covers 15 residues. The CDR3 DNA sequence: TGTGCCAGTACCCCGAGGACTTCCCACACCGGGGAGCTGTTTTTT. Protein sequence: CASTPRTSHTGELFF.

This clone was seen only a few times. The CDR3 DNA reads TGTGCCAGCAGCTTAAAGGGTGTAGGGACTTGTATGATGCGCGAGCAGTACTTC. Encoded protein: CASSLKGVGTCMMREQYF. The chain carries TRBV7-2 and TRBJ2-7; TRBD2 is a possible D gene (6 bases). CDR3 length: 18 residues. Germline V gene data show CDR1 as SGHTA and CDR2 as FQGNSA. V shed 2 bases and J shed 6 bases, with 26 bases lying between them.

The CDR3 DNA sequence: TGTGCCAGCAGTCACAGGGCCCCGGACGAGCAGTACTTC. Translation gives CASSHRAPDEQYF. The chain combines TRBV28 with TRBJ2-7, with D perhaps matching TRBD1 (6 bases). Germline CDR1 is MDHEN and CDR2 is SYDVKM. The CDR3 extends over 13 amino acids. V was trimmed by 5 bases and J by 5 bases, leaving 13 bases between them.

The CDR3 region has the DNA TGTGCCAGCAGTTTCGAGCGGGAGGCTCCCGGCTCCTACAATGAGCAGTTCTTC. It codes for CASSFEREAPGSYNEQFF. The chain carries TRBV27 and TRBJ2-1, with 9 bases matching TRBD2. J was trimmed by 0 bases and V by 3 bases; bases with no gene match: 9. This CDR3 spans 18 amino acids. Germline V gene lookup returns CDR1 MNHEY and CDR2 SMNVEV (reference sequence).

The CDR3 DNA is TGTGCCATCAGCCAGGGGGGGGAGCTGTTTTTT. This codes for CAISQGGELFF. The chain couples TRBV10-3 to TRBJ2-2; weak D call: TRBD1 (6 bases). The CDR3 runs 11 residues. V shed 6 bases and J shed 8 bases, with 7 bases lying between them. Germline loops: CDR1 ENHRY, CDR2 SYGVKD.

V and J are TRBV6-1 and TRBJ2-7; perhaps TRBD2 as D (6 bases). Germline assignment: CDR1 MNHNS and CDR2 SASEGT. The V and J ends lost 6 bases and 1 base respectively, with 10 bases between them. CDR3 length: 13 amino acids. CDR3 DNA sequence: TGTGCCAGCAGGGGGACTGGTTCCTACGAGCAGTACTTC. Encoded protein: CASRGTGSYEQYF.

The rearrangement links TRBV28 to TRBJ1-6, with 10 bases identical to TRBD1. The V gene's germline CDR1 is MDHEN and CDR2 SYDVKM. Losses at the gene ends were 5 bases for V and 7 bases for J; bases not matched to a gene: 8. CDR3 length: 16 amino acids. CDR3 residues: CASSRDRGDVNSPLHF. Written as DNA, the CDR3 is TGTGCCAGCAGTCGGGACAGGGGAGATGTGAATTCACCCCTCCACTTT.

The genes are TRBV19 and TRBJ2-6, with D possibly TRBD1 on 5 matching bases. CDR1 is LNHDA, CDR2 SQIVND, per germline (reference sequence). The CDR3 contains 17 residues. V lost 1 base and J lost 1, with 11 bases in between. The CDR3 DNA follows: TGTGCCAGTAGTATAGCCAGGGCCAAATCTGGGGCCAACGTCCTGACTTTC. This encodes CASSIARAKSGANVLTF.